This record covers a single TCR beta chain. The target antigen is unknown. Absence of ophthalmopathy progression within 18 months defined stable Graves' hyperthyroidism. Trimming removed 3 bases at V and 0 bases at J, with 12 bases between. Germline CDR1 is LGHDT and CDR2 is YNNKEL (reference sequence). This CDR3 contains 15 residues. These data originate in a study of T cells in Graves' hyperthyroidism and ophthalmopathy. Study at large: Blood was drawn when the patient was first diagnosed and still untreated. Overall study results and limits: Separation of ophthalmopathy from stable hyperthyroidism was achieved by a 13 V-J model.

The CDR3 regions of TCR beta were amplified from RNA transcripts. HTBI primers were used for first-round RT-PCR of the TCR CDR3. TCRdb recomputed calls from the multiplex PCR reads with MiXCR, one row per CDR3 protein. The table has about 710,000 distinct CDR3 sequences, roughly 17% seen once. This sequence was found in a man aged 18 to 30 with Graves' hyperthyroidism. The chain recombines TRBV3-1 with TRBJ2-7; no firm D call. The sample taken for sequencing was blood. The CDR3 sequence is CASSQGLPDSYEQYF. In nucleotides, the CDR3 is TGTGCCAGCAGCCAGGGATTACCGGACTCCTACGAGCAGTACTTC.